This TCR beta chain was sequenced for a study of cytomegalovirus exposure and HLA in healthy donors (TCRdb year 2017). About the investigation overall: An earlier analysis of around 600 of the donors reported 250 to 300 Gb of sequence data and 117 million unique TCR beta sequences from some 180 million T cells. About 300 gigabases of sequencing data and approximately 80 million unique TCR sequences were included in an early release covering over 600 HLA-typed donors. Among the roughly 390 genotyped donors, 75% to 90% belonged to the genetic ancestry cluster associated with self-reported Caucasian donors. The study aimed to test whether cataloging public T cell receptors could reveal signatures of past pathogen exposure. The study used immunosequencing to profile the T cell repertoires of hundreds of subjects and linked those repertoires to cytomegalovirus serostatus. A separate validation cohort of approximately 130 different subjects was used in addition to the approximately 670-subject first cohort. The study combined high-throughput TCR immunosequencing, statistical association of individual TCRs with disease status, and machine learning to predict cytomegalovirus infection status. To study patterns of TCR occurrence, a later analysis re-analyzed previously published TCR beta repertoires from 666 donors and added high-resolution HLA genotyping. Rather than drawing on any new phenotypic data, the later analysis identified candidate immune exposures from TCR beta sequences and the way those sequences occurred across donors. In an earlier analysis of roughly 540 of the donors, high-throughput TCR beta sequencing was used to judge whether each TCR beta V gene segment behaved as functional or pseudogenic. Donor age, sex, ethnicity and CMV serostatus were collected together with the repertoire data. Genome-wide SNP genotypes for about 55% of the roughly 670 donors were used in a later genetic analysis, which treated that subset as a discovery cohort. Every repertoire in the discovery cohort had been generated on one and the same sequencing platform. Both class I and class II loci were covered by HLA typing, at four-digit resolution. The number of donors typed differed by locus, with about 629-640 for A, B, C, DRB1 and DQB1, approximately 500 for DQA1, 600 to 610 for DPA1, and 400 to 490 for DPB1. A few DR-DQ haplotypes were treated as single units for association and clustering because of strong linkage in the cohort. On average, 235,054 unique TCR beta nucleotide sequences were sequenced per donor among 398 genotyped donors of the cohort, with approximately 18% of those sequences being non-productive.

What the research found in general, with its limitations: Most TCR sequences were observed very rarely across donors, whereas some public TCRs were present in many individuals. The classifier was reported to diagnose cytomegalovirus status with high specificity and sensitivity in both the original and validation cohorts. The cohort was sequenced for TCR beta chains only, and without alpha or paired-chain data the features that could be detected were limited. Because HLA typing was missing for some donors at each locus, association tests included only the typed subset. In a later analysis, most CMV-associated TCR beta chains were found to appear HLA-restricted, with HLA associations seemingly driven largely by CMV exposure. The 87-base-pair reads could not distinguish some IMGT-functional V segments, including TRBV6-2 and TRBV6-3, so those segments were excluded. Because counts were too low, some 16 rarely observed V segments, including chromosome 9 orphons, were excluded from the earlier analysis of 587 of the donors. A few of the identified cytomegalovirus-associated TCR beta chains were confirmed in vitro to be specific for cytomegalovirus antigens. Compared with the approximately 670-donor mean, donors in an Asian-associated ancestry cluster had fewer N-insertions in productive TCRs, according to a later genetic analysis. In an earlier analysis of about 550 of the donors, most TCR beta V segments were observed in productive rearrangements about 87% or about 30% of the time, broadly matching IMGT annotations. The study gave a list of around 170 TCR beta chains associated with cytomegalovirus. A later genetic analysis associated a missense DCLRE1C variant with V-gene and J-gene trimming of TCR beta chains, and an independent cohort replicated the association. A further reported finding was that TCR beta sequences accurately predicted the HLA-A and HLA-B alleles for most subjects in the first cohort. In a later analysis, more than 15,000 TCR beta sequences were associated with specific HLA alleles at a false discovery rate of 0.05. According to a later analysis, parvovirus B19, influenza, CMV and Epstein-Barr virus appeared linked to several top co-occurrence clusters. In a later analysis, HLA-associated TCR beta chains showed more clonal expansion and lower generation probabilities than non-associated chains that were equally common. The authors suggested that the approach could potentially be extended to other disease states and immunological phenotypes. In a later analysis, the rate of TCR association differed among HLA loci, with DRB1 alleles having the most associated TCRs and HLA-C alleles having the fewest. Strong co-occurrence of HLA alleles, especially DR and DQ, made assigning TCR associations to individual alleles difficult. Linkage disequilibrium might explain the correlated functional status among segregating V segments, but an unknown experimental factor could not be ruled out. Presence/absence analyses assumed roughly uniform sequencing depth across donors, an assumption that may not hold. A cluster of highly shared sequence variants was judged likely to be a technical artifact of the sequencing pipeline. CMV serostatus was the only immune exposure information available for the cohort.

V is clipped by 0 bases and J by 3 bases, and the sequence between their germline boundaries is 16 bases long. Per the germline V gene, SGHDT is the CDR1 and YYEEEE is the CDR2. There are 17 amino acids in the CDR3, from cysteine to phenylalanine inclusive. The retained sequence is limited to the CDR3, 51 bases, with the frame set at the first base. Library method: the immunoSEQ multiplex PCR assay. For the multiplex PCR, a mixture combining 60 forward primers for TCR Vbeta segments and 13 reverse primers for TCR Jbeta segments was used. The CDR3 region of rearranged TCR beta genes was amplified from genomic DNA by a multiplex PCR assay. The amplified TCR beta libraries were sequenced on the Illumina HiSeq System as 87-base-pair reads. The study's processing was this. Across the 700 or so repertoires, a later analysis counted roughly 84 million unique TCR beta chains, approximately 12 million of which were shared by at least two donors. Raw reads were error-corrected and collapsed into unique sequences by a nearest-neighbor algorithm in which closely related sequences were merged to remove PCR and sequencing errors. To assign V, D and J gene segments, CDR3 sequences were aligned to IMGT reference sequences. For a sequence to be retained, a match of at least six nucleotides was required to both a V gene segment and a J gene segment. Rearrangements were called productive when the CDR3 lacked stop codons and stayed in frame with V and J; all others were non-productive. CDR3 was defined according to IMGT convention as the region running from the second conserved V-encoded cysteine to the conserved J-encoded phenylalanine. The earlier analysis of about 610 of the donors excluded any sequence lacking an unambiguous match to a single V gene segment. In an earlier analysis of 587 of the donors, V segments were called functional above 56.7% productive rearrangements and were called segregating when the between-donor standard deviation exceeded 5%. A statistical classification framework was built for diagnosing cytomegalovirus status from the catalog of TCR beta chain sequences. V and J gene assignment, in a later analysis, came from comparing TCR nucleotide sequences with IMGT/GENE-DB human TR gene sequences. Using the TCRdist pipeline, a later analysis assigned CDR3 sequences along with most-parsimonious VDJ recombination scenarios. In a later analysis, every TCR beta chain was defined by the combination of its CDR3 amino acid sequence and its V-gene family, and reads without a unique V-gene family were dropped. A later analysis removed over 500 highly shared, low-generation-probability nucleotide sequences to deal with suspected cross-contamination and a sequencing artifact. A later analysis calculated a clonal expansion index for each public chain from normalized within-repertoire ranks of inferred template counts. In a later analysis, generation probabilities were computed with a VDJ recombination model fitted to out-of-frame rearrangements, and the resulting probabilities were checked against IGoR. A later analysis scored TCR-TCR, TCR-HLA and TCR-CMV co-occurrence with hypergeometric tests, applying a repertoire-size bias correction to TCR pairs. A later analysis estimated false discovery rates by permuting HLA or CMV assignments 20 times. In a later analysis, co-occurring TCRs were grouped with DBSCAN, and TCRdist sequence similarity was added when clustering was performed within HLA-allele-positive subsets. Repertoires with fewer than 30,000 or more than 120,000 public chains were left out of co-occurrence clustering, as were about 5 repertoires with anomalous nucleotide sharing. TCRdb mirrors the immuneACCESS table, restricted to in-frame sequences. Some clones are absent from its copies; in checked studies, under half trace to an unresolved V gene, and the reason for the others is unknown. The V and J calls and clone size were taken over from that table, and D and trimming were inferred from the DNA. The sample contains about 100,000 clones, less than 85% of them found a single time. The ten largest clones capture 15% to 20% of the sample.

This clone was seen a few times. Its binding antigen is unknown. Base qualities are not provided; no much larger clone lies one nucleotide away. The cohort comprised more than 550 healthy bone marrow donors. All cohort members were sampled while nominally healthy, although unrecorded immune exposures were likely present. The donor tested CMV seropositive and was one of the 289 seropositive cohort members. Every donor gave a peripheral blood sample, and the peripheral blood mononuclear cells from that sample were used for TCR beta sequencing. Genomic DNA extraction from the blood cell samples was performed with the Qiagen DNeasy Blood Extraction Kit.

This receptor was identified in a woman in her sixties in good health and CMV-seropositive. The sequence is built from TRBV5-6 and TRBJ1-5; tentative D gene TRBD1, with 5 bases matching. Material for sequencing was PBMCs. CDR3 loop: CASSLDGYRSNNQPQHF. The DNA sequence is TGTGCCAGCAGCTTGGATGGGTACAGGAGCAACAATCAGCCCCAGCATTTT.